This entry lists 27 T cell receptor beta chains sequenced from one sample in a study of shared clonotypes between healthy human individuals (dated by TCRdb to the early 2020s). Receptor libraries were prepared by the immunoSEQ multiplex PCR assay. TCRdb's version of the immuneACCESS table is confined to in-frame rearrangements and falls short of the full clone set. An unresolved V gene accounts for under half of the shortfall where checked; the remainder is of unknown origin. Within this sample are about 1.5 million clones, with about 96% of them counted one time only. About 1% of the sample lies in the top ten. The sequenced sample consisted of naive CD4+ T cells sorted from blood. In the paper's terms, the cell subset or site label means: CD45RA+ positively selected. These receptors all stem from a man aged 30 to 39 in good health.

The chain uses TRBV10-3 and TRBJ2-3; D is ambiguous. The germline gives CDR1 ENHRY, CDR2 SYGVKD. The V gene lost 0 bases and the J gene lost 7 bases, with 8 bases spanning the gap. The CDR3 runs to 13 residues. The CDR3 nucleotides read TGTGCCATCAGTGAGTCTGTGTCCTATACGCAGTATTTT. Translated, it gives CAISESVSYTQYF.

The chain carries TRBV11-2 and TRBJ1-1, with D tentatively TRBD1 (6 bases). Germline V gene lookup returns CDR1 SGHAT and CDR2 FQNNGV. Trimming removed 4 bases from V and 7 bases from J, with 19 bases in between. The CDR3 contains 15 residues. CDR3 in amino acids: CASSSRGQGFSEAFF. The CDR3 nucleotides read TGTGCCAGCAGCTCCCGGGGGCAGGGGTTCAGTGAAGCTTTCTTT.

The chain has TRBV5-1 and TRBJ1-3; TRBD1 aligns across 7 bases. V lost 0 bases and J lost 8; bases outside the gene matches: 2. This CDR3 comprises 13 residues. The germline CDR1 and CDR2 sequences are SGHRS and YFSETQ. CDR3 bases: TGCGCCAGCAGCTTGGGGCAGGGGGACACCATATATTTT. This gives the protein CASSLGQGDTIYF.

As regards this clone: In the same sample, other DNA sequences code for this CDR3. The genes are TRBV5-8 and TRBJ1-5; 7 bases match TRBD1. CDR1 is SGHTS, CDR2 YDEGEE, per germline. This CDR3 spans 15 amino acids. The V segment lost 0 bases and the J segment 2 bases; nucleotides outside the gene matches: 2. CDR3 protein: CASSLDRGGNQPQHF. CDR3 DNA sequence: TGTGCCAGCAGCTTGGACAGGGGTGGCAATCAGCCCCAGCATTTT.

The CDR3 DNA sequence: TGTGCCAGCAGCTTGGAAACAGGGAATCAGCCCCAGCATTTT. The encoded protein is CASSLETGNQPQHF. The chain is built from TRBV5-4 and TRBJ1-5, with a possible D match to TRBD1 (6 bases). CDR3 length: 14 amino acids. Trimming removed 0 bases from V and 4 bases from J, with 8 bases in between. Germline V gene lookup returns CDR1 SGHNT and CDR2 YYREEE (reference sequence).

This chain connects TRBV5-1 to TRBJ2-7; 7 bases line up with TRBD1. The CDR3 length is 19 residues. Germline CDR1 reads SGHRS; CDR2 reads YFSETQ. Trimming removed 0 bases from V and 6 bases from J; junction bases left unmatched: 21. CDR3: CASSLGGPGLGQLTGEQYF. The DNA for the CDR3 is TGCGCCAGCAGCTTGGGGGGGCCGGGTCTGGGACAGCTCACGGGCGAGCAGTACTTC.

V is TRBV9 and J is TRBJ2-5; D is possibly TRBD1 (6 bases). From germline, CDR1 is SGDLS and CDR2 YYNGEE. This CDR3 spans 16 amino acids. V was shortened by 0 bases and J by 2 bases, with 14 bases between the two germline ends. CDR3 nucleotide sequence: TGTGCCAGCAGCGTAGCGGGCAGGGGCGAACAAGAGACCCAGTACTTC. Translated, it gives CASSVAGRGEQETQYF.

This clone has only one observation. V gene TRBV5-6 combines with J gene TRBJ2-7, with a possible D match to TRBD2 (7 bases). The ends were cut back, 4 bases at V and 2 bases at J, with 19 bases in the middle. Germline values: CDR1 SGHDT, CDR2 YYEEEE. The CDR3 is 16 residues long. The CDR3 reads CASSKRGGLSTYEQYF. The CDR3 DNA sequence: TGTGCCAGCAGCAAAAGGGGGGGCCTCTCCACCTACGAGCAGTACTTC.

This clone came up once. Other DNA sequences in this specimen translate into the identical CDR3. The CDR3 here is CASSVDSGPYEQYF. The CDR3 DNA follows: TGTGCCAGCAGCGTAGATAGCGGACCATACGAGCAGTACTTC. The V gene is TRBV9, the J gene TRBJ2-7; D perhaps matches TRBD2 (6 bases). In germline, CDR1 is SGDLS, CDR2 YYNGEE. The CDR3 covers 14 residues. Trimming left V 0 bases short and J 4 bases short, with 11 bases between.

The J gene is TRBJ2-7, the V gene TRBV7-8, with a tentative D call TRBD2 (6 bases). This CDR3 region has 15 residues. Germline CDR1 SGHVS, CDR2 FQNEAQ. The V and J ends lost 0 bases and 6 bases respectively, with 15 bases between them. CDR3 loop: CASSLAFREHGEQYF. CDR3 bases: TGTGCCAGCAGCTTAGCCTTCCGGGAGCACGGCGAGCAGTACTTC. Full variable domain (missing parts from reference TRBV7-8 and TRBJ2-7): GAGVSQSPRYKVAKRGQDVALRCDPISGHVSLFWYQQALGQGPEFLTYFQNEAQLDKSGLPSDRFFAERPEGSVSTLKIQRTQQEDSAVYLCASSLAFREHGEQYFGPGTRLTVT.

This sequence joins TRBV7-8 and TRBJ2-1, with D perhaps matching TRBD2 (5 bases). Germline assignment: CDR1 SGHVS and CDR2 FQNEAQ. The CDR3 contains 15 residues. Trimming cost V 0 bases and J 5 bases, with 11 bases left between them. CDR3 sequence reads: CASSLAGLEDNEQFF. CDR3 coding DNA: TGTGCCAGCAGCTTAGCAGGGCTGGAGGACAATGAGCAGTTCTTC.

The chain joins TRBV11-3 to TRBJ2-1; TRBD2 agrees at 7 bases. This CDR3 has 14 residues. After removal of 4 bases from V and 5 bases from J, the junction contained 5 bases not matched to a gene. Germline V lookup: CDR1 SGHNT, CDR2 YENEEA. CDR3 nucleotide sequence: TGTGCCAGCAGCTCTTCTAGCGGTCACAATGAGCAGTTCTTC. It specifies CASSSSSGHNEQFF.

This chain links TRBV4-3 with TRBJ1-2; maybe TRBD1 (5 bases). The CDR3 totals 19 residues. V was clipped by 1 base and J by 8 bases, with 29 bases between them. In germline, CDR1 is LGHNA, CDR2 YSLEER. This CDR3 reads CASSQGLSDPQGRANGYTF. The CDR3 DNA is TGCGCCAGCAGCCAAGGTCTGTCGGACCCCCAGGGCCGGGCGAACGGCTACACCTTC.

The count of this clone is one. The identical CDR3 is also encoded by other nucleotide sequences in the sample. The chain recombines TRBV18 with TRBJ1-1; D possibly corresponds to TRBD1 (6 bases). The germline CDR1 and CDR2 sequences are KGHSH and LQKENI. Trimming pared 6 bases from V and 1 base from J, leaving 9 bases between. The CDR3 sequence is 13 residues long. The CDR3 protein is CASSETGNTEAFF. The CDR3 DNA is TGTGCCAGCTCGGAGACAGGGAACACTGAAGCTTTCTTT.

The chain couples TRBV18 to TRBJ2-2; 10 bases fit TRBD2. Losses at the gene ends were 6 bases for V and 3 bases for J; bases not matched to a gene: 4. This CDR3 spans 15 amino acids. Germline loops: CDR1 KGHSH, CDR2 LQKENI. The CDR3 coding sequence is TGTGCCAGCTCCTGGACTAGCGGAGACACCGGGGAGCTGTTTTTT. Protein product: CASSWTSGDTGELFF.

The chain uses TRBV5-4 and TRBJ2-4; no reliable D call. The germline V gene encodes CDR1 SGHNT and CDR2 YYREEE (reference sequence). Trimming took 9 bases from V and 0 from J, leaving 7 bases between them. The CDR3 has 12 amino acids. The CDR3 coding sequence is TGTGCCACCGGTCTAGCCAAAAACATTCAGTACTTC. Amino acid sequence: CATGLAKNIQYF. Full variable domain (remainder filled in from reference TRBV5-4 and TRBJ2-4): ETGVTQSPTHLIKTRGQQVTLRCSSQSGHNTVSWYQQALGQGPQFIFQYYREEENGRGNFPPRFSGLQFPNYSSELNVNALELDDSALYLCATGLAKNIQYFGAGTRLSVL.

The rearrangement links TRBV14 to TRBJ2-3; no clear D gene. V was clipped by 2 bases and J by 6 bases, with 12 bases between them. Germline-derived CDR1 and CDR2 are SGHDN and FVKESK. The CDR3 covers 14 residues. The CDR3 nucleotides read TGTGCCAGCAGCCAATACCAGACCGGTGATACGCAGTATTTT. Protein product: CASSQYQTGDTQYF.

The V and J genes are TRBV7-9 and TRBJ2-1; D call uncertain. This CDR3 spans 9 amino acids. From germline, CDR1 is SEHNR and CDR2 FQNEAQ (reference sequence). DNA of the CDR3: TGTGGGGTGGCCAATGAGCAGTTCTTC. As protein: CGVANEQFF.

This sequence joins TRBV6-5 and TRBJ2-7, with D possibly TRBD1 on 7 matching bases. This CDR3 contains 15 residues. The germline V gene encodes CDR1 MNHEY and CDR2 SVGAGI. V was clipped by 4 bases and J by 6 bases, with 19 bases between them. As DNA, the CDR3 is TGTGCCAGCAGTTCCCTAGCGACAGGGAGGCCCGAGCAGTACTTC. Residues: CASSSLATGRPEQYF.

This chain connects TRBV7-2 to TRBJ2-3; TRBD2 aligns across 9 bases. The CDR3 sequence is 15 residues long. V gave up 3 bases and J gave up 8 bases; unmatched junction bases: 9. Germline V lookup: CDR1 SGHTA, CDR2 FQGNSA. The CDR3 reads CASSFRREGYGTQYF. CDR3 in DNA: TGTGCCAGCAGCTTCAGGCGGGAGGGATATGGTACGCAGTATTTT.

CDR3 region: CASRPGTTSSYEQYF. Written as DNA, the CDR3 is TGTGCCAGCAGGCCCGGGACAACCAGCTCCTACGAGCAGTACTTC. The chain has TRBV28 and TRBJ2-7; tentatively, D is TRBD1 (6 bases). The CDR3 extends over 15 amino acids. Deletions cut 6 bases from V and 0 bases from J, with 15 bases between. In germline, CDR1 is MDHEN, CDR2 SYDVKM.

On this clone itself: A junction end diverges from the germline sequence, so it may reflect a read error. The CDR3 sequence is CASSFPGGVGYTF. DNA of the CDR3: TGTGCTAGCAGCTTCCCGGGGGGCGTTGGCTACACCTTC. The chain links TRBV7-7 to TRBJ1-2; perhaps TRBD1 as D (6 bases). Germline-derived CDR1 and CDR2 are SSHAT and FNYEAQ (reference sequence). This CDR3 region has 13 residues.

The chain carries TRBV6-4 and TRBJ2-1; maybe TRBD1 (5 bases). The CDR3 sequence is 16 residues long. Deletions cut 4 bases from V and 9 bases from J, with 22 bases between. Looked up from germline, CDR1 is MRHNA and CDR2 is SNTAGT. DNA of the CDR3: TGTGCCAGCAGTGTCTGGCCCAGGGTCCCTCGCCTTGAGCAGTTCTTC. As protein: CASSVWPRVPRLEQFF.

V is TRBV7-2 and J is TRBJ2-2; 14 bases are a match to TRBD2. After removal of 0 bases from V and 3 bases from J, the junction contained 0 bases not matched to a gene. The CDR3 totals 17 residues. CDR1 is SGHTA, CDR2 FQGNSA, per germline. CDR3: CASSLAGLAGDTGELFF. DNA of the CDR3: TGTGCCAGCAGCTTAGCGGGACTAGCGGGGGACACCGGGGAGCTGTTTTTT.

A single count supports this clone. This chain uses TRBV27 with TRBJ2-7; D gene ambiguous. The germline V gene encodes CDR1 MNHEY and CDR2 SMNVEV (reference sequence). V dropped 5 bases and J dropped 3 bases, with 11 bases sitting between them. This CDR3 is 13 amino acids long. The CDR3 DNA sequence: TGTGCCAGCAGTCAAAAAAGAGGCTACGAGCAGTACTTC. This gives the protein CASSQKRGYEQYF.

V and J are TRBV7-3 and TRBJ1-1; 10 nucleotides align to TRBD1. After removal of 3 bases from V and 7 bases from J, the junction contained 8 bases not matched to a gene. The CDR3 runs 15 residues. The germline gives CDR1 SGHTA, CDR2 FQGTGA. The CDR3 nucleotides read TGTGCCAGCAGCTTCCGAGGACAGGGGGAGAGTGAAGCTTTCTTT. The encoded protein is CASSFRGQGESEAFF. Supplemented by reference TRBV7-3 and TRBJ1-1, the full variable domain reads GAGVSQTPSNKVTEKGKYVELRCDPISGHTALYWYRQSLGQGPEFLIYFQGTGAADDSGLPNDRFFAVRPEGSVSTLKIQRTERGDSAVYLCASSFRGQGESEAFFGQGTRLTVV.

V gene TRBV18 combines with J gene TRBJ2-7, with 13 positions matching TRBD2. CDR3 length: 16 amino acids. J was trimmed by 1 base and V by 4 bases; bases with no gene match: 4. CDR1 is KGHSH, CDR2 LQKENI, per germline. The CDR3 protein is CASSLRTSGRSYEQYF. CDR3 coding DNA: TGTGCCAGCTCACTCCGGACTAGCGGGAGATCCTACGAGCAGTACTTC.